This TCR beta chain comes out of a study of glioma-infiltrating T cells. This clonotype was counted ten times or more. Its matching antigen is unknown. Study conclusions and caveats: CDR3 overlap between tissue and blood was very small. Tissue-blood divergence was below expectation in non-neoplastic patients, above in gliomas.

The ends were cut back, 5 bases at V and 0 bases at J, with 13 bases in the middle. This CDR3 region has 15 residues. The germline CDR1 and CDR2 sequences are MNHEY and SVGEGT. The iRepertoire nested amplicon-rescue multiplex PCR amplified TCR alpha and beta CDR3s from RNA. For one-step reverse transcription and amplification, about 90-450 ng of tissue mRNA or PBMC total RNA was used. TCRdb processed the multiplex PCR reads anew with MiXCR; each CDR3 protein has one entry. The sample has over 100,000 distinct CDR3 sequences, 20% to 30% seen once. The sequencing input was glioma tissue, nonneoplastic brain tissue, or PBMCs (not recorded which). This clonotype was sampled from a human donor with low-grade glioma or glioblastoma, undergoing nonglioma brain surgery, or in good health (not recorded which). V gene TRBV6-2 or TRBV6-3 combines with J gene TRBJ1-1; D unclear. The CDR3 sequence is CASSPHGRMNTEAFF. DNA of the CDR3: TGTGCCAGCAGTCCCCACGGACGGATGAACACTGAAGCTTTCTTT.